The 30 T cell receptor beta chains reported below all come from one sample, sequenced in a study of cytomegalovirus exposure and HLA in healthy donors. Only in-frame clones appear in the TCRdb table, and some are missing; sequencing was by immunoSEQ multiplex PCR. The table includes about 60,000 clones, approximately 96% detected once. The sample consisted of PBMCs. These receptors were obtained from a man in his late teens or twenties in good health and CMV-seronegative.

This clone was recorded once. The chain joins TRBV20-1 to TRBJ2-7; D call uncertain. The V end lost 3 bases, the J end lost 1 base, and 4 bases lay between the germline ends. This CDR3 is 11 amino acids long. Looked up from germline, CDR1 is DFQATT and CDR2 is SNEGSKA (reference sequence). The CDR3 region is CSASYSYEQYF. The CDR3 DNA reads TGCAGTGCTAGCTATTCCTACGAGCAGTACTTC.

The chain links TRBV9 to TRBJ2-1, with D possibly matching TRBD2 (5 bases). The CDR3 consists of 16 residues. Per the germline V gene, CDR1 is SGDLS and CDR2 is YYNGEE. The V and J ends lost 0 bases and 7 bases respectively, with 17 bases between them. In DNA form, the CDR3 reads TGTGCCAGCAGCGTAGAACGTAGCGAGAGCTTGAATGAGCAGTTCTTC. It translates to CASSVERSESLNEQFF.

This chain links TRBV15 with TRBJ2-1; the match to TRBD2 covers 10 bases. The germline gives CDR1 LNHNV, CDR2 YYDKDF (reference sequence). The CDR3 sequence is 17 residues long. J was trimmed by 5 bases and V by 4 bases; bases with no gene match: 11. The CDR3 coding sequence is TGTGCCACCAGCACAGACCGGCCTAGCGGGAGCGACAATGAGCAGTTCTTC. Encoded protein: CATSTDRPSGSDNEQFF.

J is TRBJ2-1 and V is TRBV6-5, with a tentative D call TRBD2 (5 bases). V lost 6 bases to trimming and J lost 6 bases, with 15 bases between them. Looked up from germline, CDR1 is MNHEY and CDR2 is SVGAGI. The CDR3 is 14 amino acids. Here the CDR3 DNA reads TGTGCCAGCAGGCCTGACTATCCCTCCAATGAGCAGTTCTTC. This codes for CASRPDYPSNEQFF.

The J gene is TRBJ2-1, the V gene TRBV9, with TRBD2 matching over 10 bases. Germline V CDR1 and CDR2: SGDLS, YYNGEE. After removal of 0 bases from V and 12 bases from J, the junction contained 9 bases not matched to a gene. This CDR3 has 15 amino acids. The CDR3 DNA reads as TGTGCCAGCAGCGTAGTTGCTAGCGGGAGATTAGGGCAGTTCTTC. It specifies CASSVVASGRLGQFF.

V is TRBV30 and J is TRBJ1-3; possible D gene TRBD1, 5 bases. The CDR3 sequence is 15 residues long. Germline CDR1 reads GTSNPN; CDR2 reads SVGIG (reference sequence). The V gene lost 2 bases and the J gene lost 0 bases, with 11 bases spanning the gap. The CDR3 sequence: CAWSSTGFSGNTIYF. CDR3 DNA sequence: TGTGCCTGGAGTTCAACAGGATTCTCTGGAAACACCATATATTTT.

This clone came up once. The CDR3 protein is CASSPIGGRALKETQYF. The DNA of the CDR3 is TGTGCCAGTAGTCCCATAGGGGGGAGGGCGCTAAAAGAGACCCAGTACTTC. V and J are TRBV19 and TRBJ2-5; possibly TRBD2 for D (7 bases). V gave up 5 bases and J gave up 3 bases, with 22 bases separating them. This CDR3 has 17 amino acids. Germline lookup yields CDR1 LNHDA and CDR2 SQIVND (reference sequence).

This chain links TRBV5-6 with TRBJ2-7; D possibly corresponds to TRBD1 (5 bases). V was clipped by 1 base and J by 5 bases, with 13 bases between them. The CDR3 runs to 14 residues. CDR1 and CDR2 (germline): SGHDT, YYEEEE. The chain's CDR3 is CASSLITRADEQYF. In nucleotides, the CDR3 is TGTGCCAGCAGCTTGATCACCAGGGCTGACGAGCAGTACTTC. The full variable domain, in which reference TRBV5-6 and TRBJ2-7 provide the parts outside the CDR3, is DAGVTQSPTHLIKTRGQQVTLRCSPKSGHDTVSWYQQALGQGPQFIFQYYEEEERQRGNFPDRFSGHQFPNYSSELNVNALLLGDSALYLCASSLITRADEQYFGPGTRLTVT.

The chain carries TRBV5-6 and TRBJ2-5, with 7 bases aligning to TRBD1. This CDR3 has 14 amino acids. Germline CDR1 SGHDT, CDR2 YYEEEE. With V trimmed by 3 bases and J by 2 bases, 4 bases remained unmatched. This CDR3 reads CASSSWDRQETQYF. CDR3 in DNA: TGTGCCAGCAGCTCCTGGGACAGACAAGAGACCCAGTACTTC.

The V call is TRBV9, the J call TRBJ2-2; no definite D call. V lost 0 bases and J 3 bases, leaving 6 bases between the germline ends. CDR3 length: 14 amino acids. In germline, CDR1 is SGDLS, CDR2 YYNGEE. CDR3 coding DNA: TGTGCCAGCAGCGTAGACTTTTACACCGGGGAGCTGTTTTTT. Translating gives CASSVDFYTGELFF. Together with reference TRBV9 and TRBJ2-2, the CDR3 gives the full variable domain: DSGVTQTPKHLITATGQRVTLRCSPRSGDLSVYWYQQSLDQGLQFLIQYYNGEERAKGNILERFSAQQFPDLHSELNLSSLELGDSALYFCASSVDFYTGELFFGEGSRLTVL.

The chain combines TRBV11-2 with TRBJ1-1; tentatively, D is TRBD1 (5 bases). Per germline, CDR1 SGHAT and CDR2 FQNNGV. The CDR3 covers 14 residues. The V end was cut by 1 base, the J end by 1 base, with 7 bases between. Written as DNA, the CDR3 is TGTGCCAGCAGCTTAGGGCAGGGGAACACTGAAGCTTTCTTT. As protein: CASSLGQGNTEAFF.

The chain has TRBV6-1 and TRBJ1-2, with a weak D call TRBD1 (5 bases). The V gene's germline CDR1 is MNHNS and CDR2 SASEGT. The ends were cut back, 3 bases at V and 5 bases at J, with 10 bases in the middle. The CDR3 covers 13 residues. CDR3 DNA: TGTGCCAGCAGTGACAGGGTGGGATATGGCTACACCTTC. Translation: CASSDRVGYGYTF.

The chain has TRBV7-3 and TRBJ2-7, with D unresolved. This CDR3 is 13 amino acids long. Per germline, CDR1 SGHTA and CDR2 FQGTGA. The V end was cut by 8 bases, the J end by 0 bases, with 11 bases between. CDR3 sequence reads: CASGDSPSYEQYF. DNA for the CDR3: TGTGCCAGCGGTGACTCCCCCTCCTACGAGCAGTACTTC.

This sequence joins TRBV7-9 and TRBJ1-3; D is undetermined. This CDR3 contains 15 residues. Germline V gene lookup returns CDR1 SEHNR and CDR2 FQNEAQ (reference sequence). V was clipped by 2 bases and J by 2 bases, with 10 bases between them. CDR3 amino acids: CASSLNVGAGNTIYF. The CDR3 bases are TGTGCCAGCAGCTTAAACGTGGGAGCTGGAAACACCATATATTTT.

The chain couples TRBV7-9 to TRBJ2-2, with 7 bases that match TRBD1. Germline trimming cut 6 bases from V and 9 bases from J; bases unmatched to any gene: 7. The CDR3 length is 13 residues. Per the germline V gene, CDR1 is SEHNR and CDR2 is FQNEAQ (reference sequence). The CDR3 region is CASRTGLNRELFF. The DNA of the CDR3 is TGTGCCAGCAGGACAGGGTTGAACCGGGAGCTGTTTTTT.

The CDR3 loop reads CASARYDQETQYF. DNA of the CDR3: TGTGCCAGCGCACGCTATGACCAAGAGACCCAGTACTTC. This chain connects TRBV27 to TRBJ2-5; D remains ambiguous. V lost 8 bases to trimming and J lost 0 bases, with 10 bases between them. The CDR3 is 13 amino acids. Germline values: CDR1 MNHEY, CDR2 SMNVEV (reference sequence).

The rearrangement joins TRBV7-2 to TRBJ1-3; D is uncertain. CDR3 length: 14 residues. Trimming cost V 2 bases and J 8 bases, with 13 bases left between them. The germline CDR1 and CDR2 sequences are SGHTA and FQGNSA. CDR3 sequence: CASSLSPAPHTIYF. As DNA, the CDR3 is TGTGCCAGCAGCTTATCTCCCGCGCCTCACACCATATATTTT. Looking up the rest from reference TRBV7-2 and TRBJ1-3 gives the full variable domain: GAGVSQSPSNKVTEKGKDVELRCDPISGHTALYWYRQSLGQGLEFLIYFQGNSAPDKSGLPSDRFSAERTGGSVSTLTIQRTQQEDSAVYLCASSLSPAPHTIYFGEGSWLTVV.

The chain joins TRBV4-1 to TRBJ2-7, with a tentative D call TRBD2 (5 bases). Germline V gives CDR1 MGHRA, CDR2 YSYEKL. The CDR3 is 13 amino acids. V was trimmed by 0 bases and J by 4 bases, leaving 7 bases between them. The CDR3 region is CASSQDSGYEQYF. The CDR3 nucleotides are TGCGCCAGCAGCCAAGATTCGGGGTACGAGCAGTACTTC.

The chain carries TRBV15 and TRBJ1-1; D may be TRBD1 (6 bases). CDR1 and CDR2 from the germline V gene are LNHNV and YYDKDF (reference sequence). Trimming took off 0 bases at V and 4 bases at J, with 9 bases between the two ends. This CDR3 region has 14 residues. This CDR3 is CATSRDTGRTEAFF. The CDR3 DNA is TGTGCCACCAGCAGAGATACAGGGCGCACTGAAGCTTTCTTT. The whole variable domain, filled in from reference TRBV15 and TRBJ1-1, reads DAMVIQNPRYQVTQFGKPVTLSCSQTLNHNVMYWYQQKSSQAPKLLFHYYDKDFNNEADTPDNFQSRRPNTSFCFLDIRSPGLGDTAMYLCATSRDTGRTEAFFGQGTRLTVV.

This chain connects TRBV7-9 to TRBJ2-5, with 10 nucleotides matching TRBD2. Looked up from germline, CDR1 is SEHNR and CDR2 is FQNEAQ (reference sequence). The CDR3 contains 19 residues. Losses at the gene ends were 1 base for V and 4 bases for J; bases not matched to a gene: 15. In nucleotides, the CDR3 is TGTGCCAGCAGCTTAGGGACTAGCGGAATCTCAGACCGGGGAGAGACCCAGTACTTC. This codes for CASSLGTSGISDRGETQYF.

The genes are TRBV5-5 and TRBJ2-7; maybe TRBD2 (5 bases). V lost 1 base and J lost 5, with 7 bases in between. The CDR3 has 12 residues. Germline CDR1 reads SGHKS; CDR2 reads YYEKEE (reference sequence). The CDR3 region is CASSLYGNEQYF. The CDR3 DNA follows: TGTGCCAGCAGCTTGTACGGGAACGAGCAGTACTTC.

The V gene is TRBV7-3, the J gene TRBJ2-5, with TRBD2 matching over 16 bases. J lost 5 bases, V lost 3 bases, and 12 bases had no gene match. The CDR3 extends over 19 amino acids. Germline assignment: CDR1 SGHTA and CDR2 FQGTGA. CDR3 loop: CASSLGRGTSGRVVETQYF. CDR3 in DNA: TGTGCCAGCAGCTTGGGCCGCGGGACTAGCGGGAGGGTGGTGGAGACCCAGTACTTC.

The J gene is TRBJ1-2, the V gene TRBV5-4, with 9 bases aligning to TRBD1. Germline V CDR1 and CDR2: SGHNT, YYREEE (reference sequence). The junction had 5 bases not matched to a gene; V was cut back by 0 bases and J by 8 bases. This CDR3 region has 14 residues. Here the CDR3 DNA reads TGTGCCAGCAGCTTGGCTGACAGGGGGGGCGGCTACACCTTC. Translating it yields CASSLADRGGGYTF.

CDR3 loop: CAWGALGTSEQYF. The CDR3 region has the DNA TGTGCCTGGGGGGCCCTCGGGACTAGTGAGCAGTACTTC. The gene calls are TRBV30 and TRBJ2-7; 8 bases match TRBD2. Looked up from germline, CDR1 is GTSNPN and CDR2 is SVGIG (reference sequence). The junction had 10 bases not matched to a gene; V was cut back by 5 bases and J by 7 bases. This CDR3 region has 13 residues.

V and J are TRBV4-3 and TRBJ2-3, with a tentative D call TRBD2 (7 bases). Trimming removed 3 bases from V and 4 bases from J, with 20 bases in between. In germline, CDR1 is LGHNA, CDR2 YSLEER. CDR3 length: 17 residues. The CDR3, as DNA: TGCGCCAGCAGCCAGAACCCCGGGGGGCAGGGAGCAGATACGCAGTATTTT. Residues: CASSQNPGGQGADTQYF.

The chain is built from TRBV27 and TRBJ2-1; 8 bases are shared with TRBD1. CDR1 is MNHEY and CDR2 is SMNVEV in the germline V gene (reference sequence). V lost 3 bases to trimming and J lost 8 bases; unmatched junction nucleotides: 9. This CDR3 is built from 15 residues. CDR3 sequence: CASSFRAGGEDEQFF. CDR3 bases: TGTGCCAGCAGTTTTAGGGCAGGGGGCGAAGATGAGCAGTTCTTC.

CDR3 sequence: CASRRGYNQPQHF. The CDR3 DNA sequence: TGCGCCAGCAGGCGAGGGTACAATCAGCCCCAGCATTTT. V is TRBV5-1 and J is TRBJ1-5, with no clear D. Trimming shortened V by 5 bases and J by 3 bases, and 9 bases separated the two germline ends. CDR1 is SGHRS, CDR2 YFSETQ, per germline. The CDR3 length is 13 residues.

The chain recombines TRBV6-5 with TRBJ2-2; TRBD2 matches at 11 bases. The V gene's germline CDR1 is MNHEY and CDR2 SVGAGI. The CDR3 is made up of 15 amino acids. Trimming removed 8 bases from V and 3 bases from J; junction bases left unmatched: 5. The CDR3 loop reads CASRPGLADTGELFF. Here the CDR3 DNA reads TGTGCCAGCCGACCGGGACTAGCGGACACCGGGGAGCTGTTTTTT.

The rearrangement uses TRBV15 and TRBJ2-1; tentatively, D is TRBD1 (5 bases). This CDR3 spans 16 amino acids. Between the trimmed V and J ends, which lost 3 bases and 2 bases, there was a span of 14 bases. Per the germline V gene, CDR1 is LNHNV and CDR2 is YYDKDF (reference sequence). In DNA, the CDR3 is TGTGCCACCAGCAGCAACCGCAGGGCCCCCTACAATGAGCAGTTCTTC. Translating it yields CATSSNRRAPYNEQFF.

The chain joins TRBV28 to TRBJ1-5; 9 bases agree with TRBD1. There are 14 residues in the CDR3. Germline CDR1 reads MDHEN; CDR2 reads SYDVKM. Trimming took 6 bases from V and 5 from J; bases not matched to a gene: 5. The CDR3 DNA sequence: TGTGCCAGCAGCCGCGGACAGGGGCATCAGCCCCAGCATTTT. Encoded protein: CASSRGQGHQPQHF. Supplemented by reference TRBV28 and TRBJ1-5, the full variable domain reads DVKVTQSSRYLVKRTGEKVFLECVQDMDHENMFWYRQDPGLGLRLIYFSYDVKMKEKGDIPEGYSVSREKKERFSLILESASTNQTSMYLCASSRGQGHQPQHFGDGTRLSIL.